Listed below are T cell receptor beta chains from one sample, sequenced in a study of blood T cell repertoires in COVID-19. Measured with immunoSEQ multiplex PCR; TCRdb has only the in-frame clones, and not every one. The profile shows approximately 280,000 clones, approximately 78% of them singletons. Input material: PBMCs or T cells enriched from blood (not recorded which). These receptors came from a man aged 40-49 years who had been exposed to COVID-19. CDR3s include the opening cysteine and the closing phenylalanine or tryptophan. A D gene is named only where the DNA matches it firmly. Rows may omit the clone size; those that give it use once, few, many or a size class.

v_call	d_call	clone_size	j_call	cdr3_nt	cdr3_aa
TRBV5-1	TRBD2	-	TRBJ2-1	TGCGCCAGCAGCTTGCCGAGGGGCGGGAGTATCAACTCCTACAATGAGCAGTTCTTC	CASSLPRGGSINSYNEQFF
TRBV11-2	TRBD2	-	TRBJ2-7	TGTGCCAGCAGAAAAATAGGACTAGCGTCCAACGAGCAGTACTTC	CASRKIGLASNEQYF
TRBV7-9	TRBD2	-	TRBJ2-3	TGTGCCAGCAGTTCCGGGACTAGCGGGAGGACAGATACGCAGTATTTT	CASSSGTSGRTDTQYF
TRBV7-6	-	-	TRBJ1-6	TGTGCCAGCAGCCCCGAGGGGGGGGGTGATTCACCCCTCCACTTT	CASSPEGGGDSPLHF
TRBV4-2	-	-	TRBJ2-7	TGTGCCAGCAGCCGCTCCGGGTCAGCCTACGAGCAGTACTTC	CASSRSGSAYEQYF
TRBV7-6	-	-	TRBJ1-1	TGTGCCAGCAGCCAAACCAGCGGCGGTGAAGCTTTCTTT	CASSQTSGGEAFF
TRBV11-1	-	-	TRBJ2-7	TGTGCCAGCAGCTTACGGGAAAGCTCCTACGAGCAGTACTTC	CASSLRESSYEQYF
TRBV28	TRBD1	few	TRBJ1-2	TGTGCCAGCAGTTTAGACAGGGGCAAGATGAACACCTTC	CASSLDRGKMNTF
TRBV20-1	-	-	TRBJ2-7	TGCAGTGCTAGTTACGACGTATCGGGGCAGTACTTC	CSASYDVSGQYF
TRBV7-6	-	-	TRBJ2-7	TGTGCCAGCAGCTTGGGGGGACCCATGGTCTACGAGCAGTACTTC	CASSLGGPMVYEQYF
TRBV5-4	TRBD1	-	TRBJ1-1	TGTGCCAGCAGGAAGGACAGGGGGGGTCGGGGAGCTGAAGCTTTCTTT	CASRKDRGGRGAEAFF
TRBV7-9	TRBD1	-	TRBJ2-7	TGTGCCAGCAGCTTACCGGGACAGGGGATCTACGAGCAGTACTTC	CASSLPGQGIYEQYF
TRBV12-3/TRBV12-4	-	few	TRBJ2-3	TGTGCCAGCAGTTTTGGAGGAGATACGCAGTATTTT	CASSFGGDTQYF
TRBV5-6	TRBD1	-	TRBJ1-2	TGTGCCAGCAGCTTACAGGGGATGGGCTATGGCTACACCTTC	CASSLQGMGYGYTF
TRBV27	-	-	TRBJ1-6	TGTGCCAGCAGTTTAGTGGTCGGGAATTCACCCCTCCACTTT	CASSLVVGNSPLHF
TRBV6-2/TRBV6-3	TRBD2	-	TRBJ2-5	TGTGCCAGCAGCCCACAGACTAGCGGGAGGGCCTTAATGGGAACCCAGTACTTC	CASSPQTSGRALMGTQYF
TRBV19	-	-	TRBJ1-2	TGTGCCAGTAGTATGGTGGCCTATGGCTACACCTTC	CASSMVAYGYTF
TRBV27	-	-	TRBJ2-5	TGTGCCAGCAGTTTATTTGGTGGGCCACAGAAGAAGGAGACCCAGTACTTC	CASSLFGGPQKKETQYF
TRBV18	-	-	TRBJ1-2	TGTGCCAGCTCACCACGGTTGGGCGCCGACTATGGCTACACCTTC	CASSPRLGADYGYTF
TRBV10-3	TRBD2	-	TRBJ2-1	TGTGCCATCAGTTTAGCGGGAGGACAAGACAATGAGCAGTTCTTC	CAISLAGGQDNEQFF
TRBV9	-	-	TRBJ2-7	TGTGCCAGCAGCCCAAACGGGATCCACTACGAGCAGTACTTC	CASSPNGIHYEQYF
TRBV30	TRBD2	once	TRBJ2-5	TGTGCCTGGAGTACTAGCGGGAGGAATCAAGAGACCCAGTACTTC	CAWSTSGRNQETQYF
TRBV6-5	TRBD1	-	TRBJ2-2	TGTGCCAGCAGTAGGGACAGTTCTAACACCGGGGAGCTGTTTTTT	CASSRDSSNTGELFF
TRBV15	TRBD2	-	TRBJ2-4	TGTGCCACCAGCAGAGGCGGCGGGAGAGGAAGCATTCAGTACTTC	CATSRGGGRGSIQYF
TRBV7-8	-	-	TRBJ1-4	TGTGCCAGCAGCTTAGCCCCTCCCGGGACAGAAAAACTGTTTTTT	CASSLAPPGTEKLFF
TRBV3-1/TRBV3-2	TRBD1	few	TRBJ1-5	TGTGCCAGCAGCCCGGGACAGGGAAATCAGCCCCAGCATTTT	CASSPGQGNQPQHF
TRBV7-2	-	-	TRBJ1-5	TGTGCCAGCAGCTGGAAGGCAGACACTCAGCCCCAGCATTTT	CASSWKADTQPQHF
TRBV10-3	-	-	TRBJ1-1	TGTGCCATCAGTGTGGGCCTAAGGGAGGGCACTGAAGCTTTCTTT	CAISVGLREGTEAFF
TRBV19	TRBD1	-	TRBJ2-1	TGTGCCAGTAGGAAACCCGGGACAGGAGGGCCCAATGAGCAGTTCTTC	CASRKPGTGGPNEQFF
TRBV7-2	-	few	TRBJ1-4	TGTGCCAGCAGAACCAAAGGGGGTGGAGCAACTAATGAAAAACTGTTTTTT	CASRTKGGGATNEKLFF
TRBV11-2	TRBD2	-	TRBJ2-3	TGTGCCACCGGACTAGCGGGAGGGACAGATACGCAGTATTTT	CATGLAGGTDTQYF
TRBV27	TRBD1	-	TRBJ1-2	TGTGCCAGCAGTGATTATGGGGACAGGGCCTATGGCTACACCTTC	CASSDYGDRAYGYTF
TRBV5-1	-	-	TRBJ2-1	TGCGCCAGCAGCTTGGAATCTGACACCTACAATGAGCAGTTCTTC	CASSLESDTYNEQFF
TRBV11-3	-	-	TRBJ2-1	TGTGCCAGCAGCTTGGAGGCGGGGGCTGATGAGCAGTTCTTC	CASSLEAGADEQFF
TRBV11-2	-	-	TRBJ1-4	TGTGCCAGCAGCTACAACGGGGGTGAAAAACTGTTTTTT	CASSYNGGEKLFF
TRBV7-8	-	-	TRBJ1-4	TGTGCCAGCAGCTTAAGAGTCAGTCAGGGTGAAAAACTGTTTTTT	CASSLRVSQGEKLFF
TRBV2	-	-	TRBJ1-5	TGTGCCACCGAATCGGGCAGGGGTCAGCCCCAGCATTTT	CATESGRGQPQHF
TRBV5-1	TRBD1	-	TRBJ1-4	TGCGCCAGCAGCGCCTGGACAGGGGGAGAACTGTTTTTT	CASSAWTGGELFF
TRBV5-1	-	-	TRBJ2-2	TGCGCCAGCAGCCCAATCAATAGCGGCACGAACACCGGGGAGCTGTTTTTT	CASSPINSGTNTGELFF
TRBV2	-	-	TRBJ2-5	TGTGCCAGCAGTCGGGTGGTAGAGACCCAGTACTTC	CASSRVVETQYF
TRBV5-8	-	-	TRBJ2-1	TGTGCCAGCAGCTCCTGGACAGACTACAATGAGCAGTTCTTC	CASSSWTDYNEQFF
TRBV7-2	-	-	TRBJ2-1	TGTGCCAGCAGCTCGGGGTGGCAGACCAATGAGCAGTTCTTC	CASSSGWQTNEQFF
TRBV9	-	-	TRBJ1-6	TGTGCCAGCAGCCCCCAACAGGGACCTAATTCACCCCTCCACTTT	CASSPQQGPNSPLHF
TRBV4-1	-	-	TRBJ1-2	TGCGCCAGCAGCCAAGTCGCCCGGGAAAACTATGGCTACACCTTC	CASSQVARENYGYTF
TRBV4-1	TRBD2	few	TRBJ2-1	TGCGCCAGCAGCCGTGGACTAGCGGGATACTACAATGAGCAGTTCTTC	CASSRGLAGYYNEQFF